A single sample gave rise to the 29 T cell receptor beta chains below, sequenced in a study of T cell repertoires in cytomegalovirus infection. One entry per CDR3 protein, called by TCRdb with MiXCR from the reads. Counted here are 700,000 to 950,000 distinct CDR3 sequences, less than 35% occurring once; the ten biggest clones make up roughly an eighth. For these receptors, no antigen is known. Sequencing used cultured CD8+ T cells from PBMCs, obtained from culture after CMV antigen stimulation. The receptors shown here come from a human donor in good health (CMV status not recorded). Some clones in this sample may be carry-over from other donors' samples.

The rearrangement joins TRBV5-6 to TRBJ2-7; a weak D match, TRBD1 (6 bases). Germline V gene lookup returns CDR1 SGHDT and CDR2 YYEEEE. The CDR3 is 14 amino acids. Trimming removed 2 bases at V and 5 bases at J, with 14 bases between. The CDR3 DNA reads TGTGCCAGCAGCTTATATCAGGGGATCAACGAGCAGTACTTC. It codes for CASSLYQGINEQYF.

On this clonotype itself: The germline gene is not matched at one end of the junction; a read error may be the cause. In nucleotides, the CDR3 is TGTGCCAGCGGGGGGACCTTTTTTTCCTCCTACGAGCAGTACTTT. Amino acid sequence: CASGGTFFSSYEQYF. The chain joins TRBV6-6 to TRBJ2-7, with D possibly matching TRBD2 (6 bases). The CDR3 is 15 amino acids. Germline assignment: CDR1 MNHNY and CDR2 SVGAGI (reference sequence).

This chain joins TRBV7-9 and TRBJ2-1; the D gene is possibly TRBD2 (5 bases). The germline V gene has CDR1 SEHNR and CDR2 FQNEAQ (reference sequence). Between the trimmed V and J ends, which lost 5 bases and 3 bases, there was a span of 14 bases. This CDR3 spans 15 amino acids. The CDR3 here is CASSPLRVVYNEQFF. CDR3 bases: TGTGCCAGCAGCCCTCTGCGGGTCGTCTACAATGAGCAGTTCTTC. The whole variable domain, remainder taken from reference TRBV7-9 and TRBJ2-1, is DTGVSQNPRHKITKRGQNVTFRCDPISEHNRLYWYRQTLGQGPEFLTYFQNEAQLEKSRLLSDRFSAERPKGSFSTLEIQRTEQGDSAMYLCASSPLRVVYNEQFFGPGTRLTVL.

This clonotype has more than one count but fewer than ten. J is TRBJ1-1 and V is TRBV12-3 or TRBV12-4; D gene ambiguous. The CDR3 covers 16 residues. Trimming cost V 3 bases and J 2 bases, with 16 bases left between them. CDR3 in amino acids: CASSFTLVGLNTEAFF. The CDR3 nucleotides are TGTGCCAGCAGTTTTACACTGGTGGGTCTTAACACTGAAGCTTTCTTT.

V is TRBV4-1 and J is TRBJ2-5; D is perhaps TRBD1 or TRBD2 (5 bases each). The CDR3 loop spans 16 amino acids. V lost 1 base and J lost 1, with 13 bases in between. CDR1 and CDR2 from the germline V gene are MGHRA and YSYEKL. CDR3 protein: CASSQAGTPIQETQYF. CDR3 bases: TGCGCCAGCAGCCAAGCTGGGACCCCAATCCAAGAGACCCAGTACTTC.

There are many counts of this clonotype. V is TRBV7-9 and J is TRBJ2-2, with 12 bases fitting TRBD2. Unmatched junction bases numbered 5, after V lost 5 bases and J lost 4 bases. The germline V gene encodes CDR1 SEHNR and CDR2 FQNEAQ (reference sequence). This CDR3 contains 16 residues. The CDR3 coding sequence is TGTGCCAGCAGCCCCCCTAGCGGGGGGGCCACCGGGGAGCTGTTTTTT. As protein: CASSPPSGGATGELFF.

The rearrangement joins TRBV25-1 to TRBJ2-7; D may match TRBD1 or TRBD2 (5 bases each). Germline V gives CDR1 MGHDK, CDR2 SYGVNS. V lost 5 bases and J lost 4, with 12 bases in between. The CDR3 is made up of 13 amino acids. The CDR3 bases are TGTGCCAGCAGTCCCCAAGGGGAGTACGAGCAGTACTTC. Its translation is CASSPQGEYEQYF.

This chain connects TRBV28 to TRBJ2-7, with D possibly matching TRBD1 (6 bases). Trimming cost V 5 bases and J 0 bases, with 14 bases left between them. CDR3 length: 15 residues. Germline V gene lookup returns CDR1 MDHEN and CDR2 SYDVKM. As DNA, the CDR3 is TGTGCCAGCAGTCAAACAGGGCCTAGCTCCTACGAGCAGTACGTC. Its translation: CASSQTGPSSYEQYV.

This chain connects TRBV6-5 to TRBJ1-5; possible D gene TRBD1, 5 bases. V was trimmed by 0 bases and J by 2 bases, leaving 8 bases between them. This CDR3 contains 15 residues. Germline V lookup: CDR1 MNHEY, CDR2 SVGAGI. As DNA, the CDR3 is TGTGCCAGCAGTTACTCTCAGGGAGGCAATCAGCCCCAGCATTTT. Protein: CASSYSQGGNQPQHF.

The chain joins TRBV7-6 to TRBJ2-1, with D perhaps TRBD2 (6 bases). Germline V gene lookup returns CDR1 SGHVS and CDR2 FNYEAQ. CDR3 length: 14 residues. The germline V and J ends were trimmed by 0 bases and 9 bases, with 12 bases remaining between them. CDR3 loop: CASSLAGGTGEQFF. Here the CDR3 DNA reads TGTGCCAGCAGCTTAGCGGGGGGAACGGGTGAGCAGTTCTTC.

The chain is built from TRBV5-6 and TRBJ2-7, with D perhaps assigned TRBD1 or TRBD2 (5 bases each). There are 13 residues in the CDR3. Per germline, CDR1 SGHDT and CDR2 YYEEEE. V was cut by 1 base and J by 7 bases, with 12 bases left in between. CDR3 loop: CASSLNPGAEQYV. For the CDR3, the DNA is TGTGCCAGCAGCTTGAATCCCGGGGCTGAGCAGTACGTC.

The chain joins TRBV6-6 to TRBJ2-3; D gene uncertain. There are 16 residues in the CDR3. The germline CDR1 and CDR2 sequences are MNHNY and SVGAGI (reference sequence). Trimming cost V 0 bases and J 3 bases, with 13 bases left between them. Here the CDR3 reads CASSYSHILPTDTQYF. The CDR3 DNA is TGTGCCAGCAGTTACTCACACATCCTACCTACAGATACGCAGTATTTT.

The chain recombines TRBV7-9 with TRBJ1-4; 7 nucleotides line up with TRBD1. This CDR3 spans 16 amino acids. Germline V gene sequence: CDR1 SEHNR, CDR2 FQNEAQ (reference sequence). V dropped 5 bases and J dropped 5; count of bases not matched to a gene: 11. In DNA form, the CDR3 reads TGTGCCAGCAGCCAAGGACAGGCGACATCGAATGAAAAACTGTTTTTT. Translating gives CASSQGQATSNEKLFF. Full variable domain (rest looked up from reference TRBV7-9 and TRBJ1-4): DTGVSQNPRHKITKRGQNVTFRCDPISEHNRLYWYRQTLGQGPEFLTYFQNEAQLEKSRLLSDRFSAERPKGSFSTLEIQRTEQGDSAMYLCASSQGQATSNEKLFFGSGTQLSVL.

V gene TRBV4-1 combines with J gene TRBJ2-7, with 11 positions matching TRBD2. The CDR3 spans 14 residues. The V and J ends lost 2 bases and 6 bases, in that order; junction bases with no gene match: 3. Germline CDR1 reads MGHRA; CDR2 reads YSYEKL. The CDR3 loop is CASSQRLAGSEQYF. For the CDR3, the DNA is TGCGCCAGCAGCCAACGACTAGCGGGGAGCGAGCAGTACTTC.

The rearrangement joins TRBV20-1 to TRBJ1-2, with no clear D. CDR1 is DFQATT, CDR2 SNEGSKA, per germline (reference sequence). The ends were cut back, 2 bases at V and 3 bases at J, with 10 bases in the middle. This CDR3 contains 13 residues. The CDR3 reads CSARLTGDYGYTF. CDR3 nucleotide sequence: TGCAGTGCTAGACTTACGGGAGACTATGGCTACACCTTC.

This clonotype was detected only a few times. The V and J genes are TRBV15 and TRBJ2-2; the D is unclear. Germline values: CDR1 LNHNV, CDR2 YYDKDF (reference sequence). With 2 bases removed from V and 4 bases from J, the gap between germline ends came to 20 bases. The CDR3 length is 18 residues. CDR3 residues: CATSRHPFTSNITGELFF. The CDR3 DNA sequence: TGTGCCACCAGCAGACACCCCTTTACCTCGAACATCACCGGGGAGCTGTTTTTT.

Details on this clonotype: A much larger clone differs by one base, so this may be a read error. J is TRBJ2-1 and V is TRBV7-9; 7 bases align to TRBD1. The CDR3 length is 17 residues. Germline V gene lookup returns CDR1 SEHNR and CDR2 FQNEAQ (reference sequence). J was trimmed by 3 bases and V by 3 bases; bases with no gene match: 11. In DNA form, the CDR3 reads TGTGCCAGCAGCTTTACAGGGGACCTAACGGTCTACAATGAGCAGTTCTTC. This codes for CASSFTGDLTVYNEQFF.

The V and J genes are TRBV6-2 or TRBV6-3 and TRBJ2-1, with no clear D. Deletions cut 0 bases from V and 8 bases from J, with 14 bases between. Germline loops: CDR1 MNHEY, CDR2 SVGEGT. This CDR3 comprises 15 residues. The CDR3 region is CASSYSFRVPDEQFF. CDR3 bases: TGTGCCAGCAGTTACTCGTTTCGAGTCCCGGATGAGCAGTTCTTC.

In DNA, the CDR3 is TGCAGTGCTAAGTCGATGGACTTTGGTATGAACACTGAAGCTTTCTTT. Translated: CSAKSMDFGMNTEAFF. The chain combines TRBV20-1 with TRBJ1-1; D not certain. The V end lost 4 bases, the J end lost 0 bases, and 18 bases lay between the germline ends. The germline CDR1 and CDR2 sequences are DFQATT and SNEGSKA (reference sequence). The CDR3 covers 16 residues.

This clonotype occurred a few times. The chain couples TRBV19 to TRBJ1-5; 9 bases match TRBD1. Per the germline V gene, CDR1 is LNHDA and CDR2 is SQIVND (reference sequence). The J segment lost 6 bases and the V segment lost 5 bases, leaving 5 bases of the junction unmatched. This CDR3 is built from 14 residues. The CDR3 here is CASSPGGQGQPQHF. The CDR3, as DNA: TGTGCCAGTAGTCCGGGGGGACAGGGTCAGCCCCAGCATTTT.

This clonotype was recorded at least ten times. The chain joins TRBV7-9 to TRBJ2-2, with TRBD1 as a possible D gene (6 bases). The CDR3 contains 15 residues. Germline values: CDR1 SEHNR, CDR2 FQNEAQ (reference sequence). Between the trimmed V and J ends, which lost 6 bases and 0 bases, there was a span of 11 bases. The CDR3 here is CASSSTGANTGELFF. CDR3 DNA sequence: TGTGCCAGCAGTTCGACAGGCGCGAACACCGGGGAGCTGTTTTTT.

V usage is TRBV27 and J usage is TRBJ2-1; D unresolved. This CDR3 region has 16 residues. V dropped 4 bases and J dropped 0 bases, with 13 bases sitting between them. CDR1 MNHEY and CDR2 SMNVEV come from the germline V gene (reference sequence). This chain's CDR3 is CASSYPTQLSYNEQFF. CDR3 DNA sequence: TGTGCCAGCAGTTATCCGACACAACTCTCCTACAATGAGCAGTTCTTC.

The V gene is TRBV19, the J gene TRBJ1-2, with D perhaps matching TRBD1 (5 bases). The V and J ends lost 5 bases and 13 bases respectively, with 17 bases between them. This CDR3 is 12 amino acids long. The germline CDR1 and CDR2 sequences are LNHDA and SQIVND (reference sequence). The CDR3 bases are TGTGCCAGTAGTCCGGGATCTCTCGGGGGCACCTTC. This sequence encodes CASSPGSLGGTF.

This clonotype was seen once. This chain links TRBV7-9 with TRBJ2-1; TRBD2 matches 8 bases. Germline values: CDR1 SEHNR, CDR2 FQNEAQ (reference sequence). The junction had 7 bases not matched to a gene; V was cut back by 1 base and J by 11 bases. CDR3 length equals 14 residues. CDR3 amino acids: CASSLDGLAGKQFF. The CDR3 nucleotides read TGTGCCAGCAGCTTAGACGGACTAGCTGGGAAGCAGTTCTTC.

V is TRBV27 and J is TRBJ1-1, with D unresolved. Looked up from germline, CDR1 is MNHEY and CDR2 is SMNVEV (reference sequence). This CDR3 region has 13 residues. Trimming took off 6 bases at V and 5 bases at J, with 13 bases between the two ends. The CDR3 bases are TGTGCCAGCAGGCCCTCTCCCCGGACTGAAGCTTTCTTT. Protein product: CASRPSPRTEAFF.

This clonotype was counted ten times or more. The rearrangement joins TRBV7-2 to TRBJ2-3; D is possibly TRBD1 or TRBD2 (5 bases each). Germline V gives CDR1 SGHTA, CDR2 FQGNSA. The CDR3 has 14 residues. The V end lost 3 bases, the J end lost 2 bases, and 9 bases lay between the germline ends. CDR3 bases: TGTGCCAGCAGCTTCTCGGGGCCCACAGATACGCAGTATTTT. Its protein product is CASSFSGPTDTQYF.

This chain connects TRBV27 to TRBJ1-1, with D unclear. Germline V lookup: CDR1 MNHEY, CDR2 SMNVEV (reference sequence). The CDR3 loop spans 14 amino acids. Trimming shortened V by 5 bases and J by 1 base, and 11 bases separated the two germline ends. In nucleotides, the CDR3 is TGTGCCAGCAGTGCTTCCGACGGGAACACTGAAGCTTTCTTT. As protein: CASSASDGNTEAFF.

The DNA for the CDR3 is TGTGCCAGCAGCGACGGACAGGGGGCGTTGGGCACTGAAGCTTTCTTT. Protein product: CASSDGQGALGTEAFF. The chain carries TRBV7-3 and TRBJ1-1; the match to TRBD1 covers 11 bases. V was clipped by 5 bases and J by 4 bases; unmatched bases: 9. Germline CDR1 SGHTA, CDR2 FQGTGA. The CDR3 length is 16 residues.

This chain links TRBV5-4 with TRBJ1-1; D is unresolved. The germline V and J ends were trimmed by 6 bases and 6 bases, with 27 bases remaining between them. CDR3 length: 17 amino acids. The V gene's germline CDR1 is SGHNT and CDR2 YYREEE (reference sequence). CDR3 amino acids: CASTDSGRGLGRAEAFF. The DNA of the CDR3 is TGTGCCAGCACCGATTCCGGGCGTGGCTTAGGTAGAGCTGAAGCTTTCTTT.